Included here is one T cell receptor (beta chain) sequence, with context. Antigen unknown. This record belongs to a study of shared clonotypes between healthy human individuals. Notes on the study in general: Sharing across a few donors was seen in 4.5% to 6.5% of naive CD4 clonotypes. The researchers took only blood, and tissue repertoires probably look different.

It was CD45RO-negative cells, positively selected for CCR7, that made up naive CD8 cells, with terminally differentiated effector memory CD45RA+ cells excluded. All participating donors were Caucasian adults from Nashville, Tennessee. Trimming at V came to 4 bases and at J to 5 bases, leaving 8 bases not matched to a gene. Germline-derived CDR1 and CDR2 are SGHDN and FVKESK. CDR3 length: 16 residues. Profiled with immunoSEQ multiplex PCR; TCRdb holds only in-frame clones, not every one. This table holds roughly 2.1 million clones, roughly 91% found once. The sequence was obtained from a young man in good health. Some clones in this sample may be carry-over from other donors' samples. The chain carries TRBV14 and TRBJ2-1; TRBD2 aligns across 10 bases. Sequencing input: naive CD8+ T cells from PBMCs. The CDR3 nucleotides read TGTGCCAGCAGCCTCCAAGCGGGAGGGTGGGACAATGAGCAGTTCTTC. Translation: CASSLQAGGWDNEQFF. Looking up the rest from reference TRBV14 and TRBJ2-1 gives the full variable domain: EAGVTQFPSHSVIEKGQTVTLRCDPISGHDNLYWYRRVMGKEIKFLLHFVKESKQDESGMPNNRFLAERTGGTYSTLKVQPAELEDSGVYFCASSLQAGGWDNEQFFGPGTRLTVL.